One T cell receptor (beta chain) is described in this entry. What it recognizes is unknown. Mismatch repair deficiency was confirmed in all patients, by PCR or immunohistochemistry. TCR sequencing covered three patients who responded to pembrolizumab. The entry originates in a study of PD-1 blockade in mismatch repair-deficient tumors. Study-wide background: Patients had 12 mismatch repair-deficient cancer types and were previously treated and progressing. Study findings and constraints: Rapid post-treatment expansion, then contraction, generally preceding radiologic response, marked tumor-resident clones.

TCRdb's copy holds only in-frame clones and misses some; the assay was immunoSEQ multiplex PCR. Here the sample spans some 49,000 clones, 77% being singletons. With 6 bases clipped from V and 2 bases from J, the junction kept 5 bases outside the gene matches. The V gene's germline CDR1 is SEHNR and CDR2 FQNEAQ (reference sequence). The CDR3 covers 14 residues. This sequence originates from an adult with mismatch repair-deficient cancer. The chain employs TRBV7-9 and TRBJ2-5, with TRBD1 matching over 8 bases. Sequences were derived from PBMCs, sampled before pembrolizumab treatment. The CDR3 DNA is TGTGCCAGCAGGCACAACAGGGGGCAAGAGACCCAGTACTTC. Translation: CASRHNRGQETQYF.